Listed here are 21 T cell receptor beta chains from one sample, sequenced in a study of neurological immune-mediated disorders. TCRdb processed the 5' RACE reads anew with MiXCR; each CDR3 protein has one entry. The sample has some 60,000 distinct CDR3 sequences; 4% to 6% are singletons. Sequencing was carried out using PBMCs. The receptors were sampled from a woman aged 45-60 years with multiple sclerosis.

V usage is TRBV18 and J usage is TRBJ2-1; D unclear. The V end was cut by 3 bases, the J end by 2 bases, with 5 bases between. This CDR3 spans 13 amino acids. Looked up from germline, CDR1 is KGHSH and CDR2 is LQKENI. CDR3 region: CASSPATYNEQFF. CDR3 sequence (DNA): TGTGCCAGCTCACCGGCAACCTACAATGAGCAGTTCTTC.

The table lists this clonotype with a few counts. The chain couples TRBV9 to TRBJ1-6, with TRBD1 matching 9 bases. This CDR3 is 15 amino acids long. Trimming removed 6 bases from V and 8 bases from J; junction bases left unmatched: 9. The germline V gene has CDR1 SGDLS and CDR2 YYNGEE. The CDR3 nucleotides read TGTGCCAGCACTTTATCGGGACAGGGTTATTCACCCCTCCACTTT. This gives the protein CASTLSGQGYSPLHF.

This clonotype has a handful of counts. CDR3 nucleotides: TGTGCCAGCAGCCCAGGGACTAGCTATACAGATACGCAGTATTTT. Its translation: CASSPGTSYTDTQYF. J is TRBJ2-3 and V is TRBV3-1; 9 bases are a match to TRBD2. CDR1 is LGHDT and CDR2 is YNNKEL in the germline V gene (reference sequence). The trim removed 4 bases at V and 3 bases at J, leaving 5 bases unmatched. The length of the CDR3 is 15 residues.

The sample holds many counts of this clonotype. The chain uses TRBV7-8 and TRBJ2-5; TRBD1 is a possible D gene (6 bases). V lost 1 base and J 5 bases, leaving 11 bases between the germline ends. This CDR3 has 14 amino acids. Germline CDR1 and CDR2: SGHVS and FQNEAQ. The CDR3 DNA reads TGTGCCAGCAGCTTAGACTACAGGGACGAGACCCAGTACTTC. Its translation: CASSLDYRDETQYF.

This clonotype occurred many times. The V call is TRBV7-6, the J call TRBJ2-7; D gene uncertain. Germline lookup yields CDR1 SGHVS and CDR2 FNYEAQ. The CDR3 runs to 11 residues. Deletions cut 5 bases from V and 2 bases from J, with 4 bases between. The CDR3 is CASSLPYEQYV. In nucleotides, the CDR3 is TGTGCCAGCAGCCTACCCTACGAGCAGTACGTC.

This clonotype was counted at least ten times. The CDR3 nucleotides are TGCGCCAGCAGCTTGGGAGCGGCAGGGACTGAAGCTTTCTTT. As protein: CASSLGAAGTEAFF. The chain links TRBV5-1 to TRBJ1-1; D possibly corresponds to TRBD1 (5 bases). Germline CDR1 is SGHRS and CDR2 is YFSETQ. CDR3 size: 14 residues. Deletions cut 0 bases from V and 5 bases from J, with 11 bases between.

The sample holds many counts of this clonotype. The V and J genes are TRBV9 and TRBJ2-2, with D possibly matching TRBD1 (5 bases). The CDR3 consists of 16 residues. Trimming pared 0 bases from V and 1 base from J, leaving 10 bases between. The germline V gene encodes CDR1 SGDLS and CDR2 YYNGEE. Here the CDR3 reads CASSVERQGNTGELFF. CDR3 bases: TGTGCCAGCAGCGTAGAACGGCAGGGGAACACCGGGGAGCTGTTTTTT.

This clonotype has just a few counts. The chain combines TRBV24-1 with TRBJ2-2; perhaps TRBD1 as D (6 bases). Germline V gene data show CDR1 as KGHDR and CDR2 as SFDVKD. The CDR3 length is 14 residues. Trimming stripped 4 bases from V and 2 bases from J, with 7 bases between. CDR3 nucleotides: TGTGCCACCAGTGACGGGACAAACACCGGGGAGCTGTTTTTT. It codes for CATSDGTNTGELFF.

This rearrangement joins TRBV7-8 to TRBJ2-7; 7 bases are a match to TRBD1. This CDR3 is 13 amino acids long. V lost 5 bases to trimming and J lost 6 bases; unmatched junction nucleotides: 7. CDR1 and CDR2 (germline): SGHVS, FQNEAQ. CDR3 in DNA: TGTGCCAGCAGCCCCGGGACAGTTCCCGAGCAGTACTTC. Translated: CASSPGTVPEQYF.

This clonotype has just a few counts. CDR3 nucleotides: TGCGCCAGCAGCAAGACAGGGAGCACAGATACGCAGTATTTT. This translates into CASSKTGSTDTQYF. The chain has TRBV5-1 and TRBJ2-3; 7 positions agree with TRBD1. This CDR3 is built from 14 residues. Germline V gene lookup returns CDR1 SGHRS and CDR2 YFSETQ. The V and J ends lost 4 bases and 0 bases, in that order; junction bases with no gene match: 2.

This clonotype has a count of ten or more. The V and J genes are TRBV7-9 and TRBJ1-5; no firm D call. The CDR3 length is 14 residues. CDR1 SEHNR and CDR2 FQNEAQ come from the germline V gene (reference sequence). Deletions cut 5 bases from V and 10 bases from J, with 18 bases between. In DNA form, the CDR3 reads TGTGCCAGCAGCCAGGACGGGGATCTACTTCCCCAGCATTTT. Translated, it gives CASSQDGDLLPQHF.

This clonotype was seen a few times. The rearrangement links TRBV29-1 to TRBJ1-2, with D possibly TRBD1 on 5 matching bases. CDR1 and CDR2 from the germline V gene are SQVTM and ANQGSEA. The V and J ends lost 3 bases and 5 bases respectively, with 7 bases between them. This CDR3 has 11 residues. CDR3 bases: TGCAGCGTTGACAGGGCGTATGGCTACACCTTC. It yields the protein CSVDRAYGYTF.

In its sample, this clonotype was seen a few times. The chain has TRBV12-3 or TRBV12-4 and TRBJ2-6; no clear D gene. The CDR3 has 15 amino acids. V was trimmed by 6 bases and J by 0 bases, leaving 9 bases between them. Here the CDR3 DNA reads TGTGCCAGCAGGGCTGGGTTCTCTGGGGCCAACGTCCTGACTTTC. It specifies CASRAGFSGANVLTF.

This clonotype appeared a few times. A much bigger clone sits one base away, suggesting this may be a read error. The genes are TRBV6-2 or TRBV6-3 and TRBJ2-7; D unclear. CDR1 MNHEY and CDR2 SVGEGT come from the germline V gene. This CDR3 spans 13 amino acids. Trimming took 5 bases from V and 4 from J, leaving 12 bases between them. This chain's CDR3 is CASSPESHYEQYF. CDR3 nucleotides: TGTGCCAGCAGTCCAGAATCGCATTACGAGCAGTACTTC.

J is TRBJ1-6 and V is TRBV20-1; no clear D gene. The germline gives CDR1 DFQATT, CDR2 SNEGSKA (reference sequence). V lost 3 bases and J 14 bases, leaving 14 bases between the germline ends. The CDR3 covers 12 residues. The DNA of the CDR3 is TGCAGTGCTAGCAACCAAGTCTCGTCCCTCCACTTT. Protein sequence: CSASNQVSSLHF.

This clonotype was counted many times. This chain links TRBV7-9 with TRBJ2-5; the D gene could be TRBD1 or TRBD2 (5 bases each). Germline-derived CDR1 and CDR2 are SEHNR and FQNEAQ (reference sequence). V was trimmed by 5 bases and J by 3 bases, leaving 22 bases between them. The CDR3 sequence is 17 residues long. CDR3 sequence (DNA): TGTGCCAGCAGCATACCCCGCGCCCTTGGGGGTAAAGAGACCCAGTACTTC. Translation gives CASSIPRALGGKETQYF.

This clonotype was recorded at least ten times. This chain uses TRBV24-1 with TRBJ1-5; 8 nucleotides match TRBD1. Trimming removed 4 bases from V and 7 bases from J; junction bases left unmatched: 8. The CDR3 is 15 amino acids. From germline, CDR1 is KGHDR and CDR2 SFDVKD. The CDR3 is CATSDPTGVEQPQHF. The CDR3 DNA reads TGTGCCACCAGTGACCCGACAGGGGTCGAACAGCCCCAGCATTTT.

Of note for this clonotype: Mismatch with germline at one junction end may stem from a read error. The chain uses TRBV20-1 and TRBJ1-5; 10 positions agree with TRBD1. CDR3 length: 14 amino acids. Looked up from germline, CDR1 is DFQATT and CDR2 is SNEGSKA (reference sequence). The CDR3 is CSARVGQGFPPQNF. The CDR3 DNA reads TGCAGTGCTAGAGTGGGACAGGGGTTTCCGCCCCAGAATTTT.

This clonotype has ten or more counts. The chain is built from TRBV3-1 and TRBJ1-1; D is possibly TRBD1 (5 bases). The V and J ends lost 4 bases and 6 bases respectively, with 12 bases between them. Germline V gene data show CDR1 as LGHDT and CDR2 as YNNKEL (reference sequence). This CDR3 is 13 amino acids long. CDR3 in amino acids: CASSPRGGAEAFF. The CDR3 coding sequence is TGTGCCAGCAGCCCACGGGGGGGGGCTGAAGCTTTCTTT.

This clonotype was counted many times. A much larger clone lies one base from this, so it may be a read error. The chain recombines TRBV12-3 or TRBV12-4 with TRBJ1-5; maybe TRBD1 (5 bases). The CDR3 consists of 14 residues. The germline V and J ends were trimmed by 5 bases and 1 base, with 9 bases remaining between them. The CDR3 region is CASSRPGSNQPQHF. CDR3 DNA sequence: TGTGCCAGCAGTCGACCAGGGAGCAATCAGCCCCAGCATTTT.

The gene calls are TRBV20-1 and TRBJ2-1; TRBD1 agrees at 7 bases. The CDR3 sequence is 14 residues long. V trimming: 6 bases; J trimming: 7 bases; junction bases outside the gene matches: 12. CDR1 is DFQATT and CDR2 is SNEGSKA in the germline V gene (reference sequence). The chain's CDR3 is CSANTGTVRNEQFF. For the CDR3, the DNA is TGCAGTGCGAATACCGGGACAGTTAGGAATGAGCAGTTCTTC.